The rows below give T cell receptor beta chains drawn from one sample of a study of cytomegalovirus exposure and HLA in healthy donors. The assay was immunoSEQ multiplex PCR, and TCRdb's table has in-frame clones only and misses some. The sample carries under 150,000 clones, around 70% recorded once. What was sequenced was PBMCs. The receptors come from a woman aged 60 to 75 in good health and CMV-seropositive. Each CDR3 is given with its conserved first and last residue. A D gene is named only where the DNA matches it firmly. Clone size, where shown, is once, few, many, or a class for clones that have expanded.

CDR3 DNA	CDR3 protein	clone size	D gene	V gene	J gene
TGTGCCGCGGGGGAGCAGTTCTTC	CAAGEQFF	-	-	TRBV6-5	TRBJ2-1
TGCGCCAGCAGCTTGGGGGTGGCTAGCGGAACCTACGAGCAGTACTTC	CASSLGVASGTYEQYF	-	TRBD2	TRBV5-1	TRBJ2-7
TGTGCCAGCAGCCTAGGGGCCAAGTTGCCACCCCTCCACTTT	CASSLGAKLPPLHF	-	-	TRBV5-6	TRBJ1-6
TGTGCCAGCAGTTACCGGACAGATTATGGCTACACCTTC	CASSYRTDYGYTF	few	-	TRBV6-5	TRBJ1-2
TGTGCCAGCTCACCCTCGGGCGGACAGGACTCCTCCTACGAGCAGTACTTC	CASSPSGGQDSSYEQYF	few	TRBD1	TRBV18	TRBJ2-7
TGTGCCAGCAGCTTAGGACTAGCGGCCCACAATGAGCAGTTCTTC	CASSLGLAAHNEQFF	many	TRBD2	TRBV7-2	TRBJ2-1
TGTGCCAGCAGCATACAGGGTACCACTGAAGCTTTCTTT	CASSIQGTTEAFF	-	-	TRBV7-9	TRBJ1-1
TGCAGCCTTAGCAGGGGGCGCGTAGTCACTGAAGCTTTCTTT	CSLSRGRVVTEAFF	once	TRBD1	TRBV29-1	TRBJ1-1
TGTGCCAGCAGTGAACCCACGGGACAGGGGATGGCTGAAGCTTTCTTT	CASSEPTGQGMAEAFF	-	TRBD1	TRBV6-1	TRBJ1-1
TGTGCCAGCAGTGGCCCGGACAGGCCGGAGAACTCTGGAAACACCATATATTTT	CASSGPDRPENSGNTIYF	few	TRBD1	TRBV25-1	TRBJ1-3
TGTGCCAGCAGCTCCCTTCGGGGAGGAGGCTATGGCTACACCTTC	CASSSLRGGGYGYTF	-	-	TRBV7-9	TRBJ1-2
TGCAGTGCTCAGGGGGGTCTCGAGCAGTACTTC	CSAQGGLEQYF	-	-	TRBV20-1	TRBJ2-7
TGTGCCAGCTCACCACCGTCGGACAGGGCGACTGAAGCTTTCTTT	CASSPPSDRATEAFF	-	TRBD1	TRBV18	TRBJ1-1
TGCAGCGTTGCCGTCTCTGGAAACACCATATATTTT	CSVAVSGNTIYF	-	-	TRBV29-1	TRBJ1-3
TGTGCCAGCAGCCCGGGACACCCGAACTATGGCTACACCTTC	CASSPGHPNYGYTF	many	-	TRBV7-3	TRBJ1-2
TGTGCCAGCAGCTTAGAATCGAGCTCCTACGAGCAGTACTTC	CASSLESSSYEQYF	-	-	TRBV5-4	TRBJ2-7
TGTGCCAGTAGTCAGATTGCTTTGGGACTTAATTCCTACGAGCAGTACTTC	CASSQIALGLNSYEQYF	-	-	TRBV19	TRBJ2-7
TGTGCCAGCAGGGAGCTAAATCAGCCCCAGCATTTT	CASRELNQPQHF	-	-	TRBV7-9	TRBJ1-5
TGTGCCAGCAGCTCAACGGTCTCCGAGGGACAGTACTTC	CASSSTVSEGQYF	-	-	TRBV7-9	TRBJ2-7
TGTGCCACCCAGGGTTGGGAGACCCAGTACTTC	CATQGWETQYF	-	-	TRBV28	TRBJ2-5
TGTGCCAGCTCACTTGAGCACTACGAGCAGTACTTC	CASSLEHYEQYF	-	-	TRBV18	TRBJ2-7
TGTGCCAGCAGCCGACAGACAGGGGGCACAGATACGCAGTATTTT	CASSRQTGGTDTQYF	few	TRBD1	TRBV7-9	TRBJ2-3
TGTGCCAGCAGCTCCGGGACTAGCGGGGGGGGCCAAGAGACCCAGTACTTC	CASSSGTSGGGQETQYF	-	TRBD2	TRBV11-3	TRBJ2-5
TGTGCCAGCAGCTTGAGAGGGCGACAGTACTTC	CASSLRGRQYF	-	-	TRBV7-9	TRBJ2-7
TGTGCCAGCAGCTTAGCTCGGGGAGACTATGGCTACACCTTC	CASSLARGDYGYTF	-	-	TRBV7-9	TRBJ1-2
TGTGCCAGTAGTACCCCCCACACCAACAGGGGGCGAACTGAAGCTTTCTTT	CASSTPHTNRGRTEAFF	-	TRBD1	TRBV19	TRBJ1-1
TGTGCCAGCAGCTTAAGGGAGACTAGTTTTCACCAAAGCTCCTACAATGAGCAGTTCTTC	CASSLRETSFHQSSYNEQFF	-	-	TRBV7-3	TRBJ2-1
TGTGCCAGCAGTTTCTCCCCAGGGACAGCCTATGGCTACACCTTC	CASSFSPGTAYGYTF	-	TRBD1	TRBV27	TRBJ1-2
TGTGCCAGCAGCCGGGGGGAGGTAACGGCTGAAGCTTTCTTT	CASSRGEVTAEAFF	-	-	TRBV13	TRBJ1-1
TGTGCCAGCAAGACTAGCGGGGGTTACGAGCAGTACTTC	CASKTSGGYEQYF	-	TRBD2	TRBV27	TRBJ2-7
TGCAGCGTTCCCCACGCGGGCGCTAGCACAGATACGCAGTATTTT	CSVPHAGASTDTQYF	once	-	TRBV29-1	TRBJ2-3
TGTGCCAGCAGTGAACCCGTCGTTTACACTGAAGCTTTCTTT	CASSEPVVYTEAFF	once	-	TRBV6-1	TRBJ1-1